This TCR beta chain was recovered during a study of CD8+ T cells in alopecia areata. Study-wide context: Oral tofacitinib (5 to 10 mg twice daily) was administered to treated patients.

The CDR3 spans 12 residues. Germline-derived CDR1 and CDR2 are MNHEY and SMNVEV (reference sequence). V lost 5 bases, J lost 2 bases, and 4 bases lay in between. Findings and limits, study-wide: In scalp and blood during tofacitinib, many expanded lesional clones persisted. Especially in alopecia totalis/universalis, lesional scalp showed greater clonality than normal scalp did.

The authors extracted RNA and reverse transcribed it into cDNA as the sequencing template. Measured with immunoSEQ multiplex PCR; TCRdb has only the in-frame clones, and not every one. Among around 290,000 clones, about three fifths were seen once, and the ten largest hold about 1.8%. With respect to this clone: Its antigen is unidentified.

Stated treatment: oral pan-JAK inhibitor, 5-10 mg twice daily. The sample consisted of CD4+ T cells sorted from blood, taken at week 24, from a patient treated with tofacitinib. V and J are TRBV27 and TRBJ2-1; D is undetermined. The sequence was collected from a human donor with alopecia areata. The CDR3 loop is CASSRTYNEQFF. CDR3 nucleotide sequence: TGTGCCAGCAGTCGGACCTACAATGAGCAGTTCTTC.